What follows are 22 T cell receptor beta chains derived from one specimen sequenced in a study of cytomegalovirus exposure and HLA in healthy donors. Here immunoSEQ multiplex PCR was the method, and the copy in TCRdb shows in-frame clones only, minus some. Of 250,000 to 350,000 clones in the sample, around 87% were seen once. Sequences were obtained from PBMCs. These receptors were obtained from a woman in her 30s in good health and CMV-seropositive.

This clone has just one count. The gene calls are TRBV27 and TRBJ2-7, with a tentative D call TRBD2 (5 bases). Per germline, CDR1 MNHEY and CDR2 SMNVEV (reference sequence). Trimming shortened V by 2 bases and J by 2 bases, and 13 bases separated the two germline ends. CDR3 length: 15 residues. The chain's CDR3 is CASSLIEDGTYEQYF. In nucleotides, the CDR3 is TGTGCCAGCAGTTTAATTGAGGACGGGACCTACGAGCAGTACTTC.

The V and J genes are TRBV6-6 and TRBJ2-2, with unresolved D. Germline CDR1 reads MNHNY; CDR2 reads SVGAGI (reference sequence). CDR3 length: 15 amino acids. V was trimmed by 0 bases and J by 1 base, leaving 6 bases between them. The CDR3 coding sequence is TGTGCCAGCAGTTACTCATCAGGGAACACCGGGGAGCTGTTTTTT. Protein sequence: CASSYSSGNTGELFF.

This rearrangement joins TRBV5-1 to TRBJ1-4; 7 nucleotides align to TRBD1. The germline CDR1 and CDR2 sequences are SGHRS and YFSETQ. Unmatched junction bases numbered 4, after V lost 4 bases and J lost 7 bases. CDR3 length: 13 residues. CDR3 residues: CASSAGTVEKLFF. The CDR3 bases are TGCGCCAGCAGCGCCGGGACAGTTGAAAAACTGTTTTTT.

The rearrangement links TRBV27 to TRBJ2-2, with 12 bases fitting TRBD2. There are 17 residues in the CDR3. After removal of 3 bases from V and 7 bases from J, the junction contained 9 bases not matched to a gene. CDR1 is MNHEY and CDR2 is SMNVEV in the germline V gene (reference sequence). In DNA, the CDR3 is TGTGCCAGCAGTTTCCGTAGTACTAGCGGGGGGCTCGGGGAGCTGTTTTTT. Amino acid sequence: CASSFRSTSGGLGELFF.

V and J are TRBV27 and TRBJ1-1; D not certain. This CDR3 region has 18 residues. Trimming cost V 4 bases and J 1 base, with 22 bases left between them. Germline lookup yields CDR1 MNHEY and CDR2 SMNVEV (reference sequence). The CDR3 DNA is TGTGCCAGCAGTTCCAGTACACTCCCACTAATCCCGAACACTGAAGCTTTCTTT. It encodes CASSSSTLPLIPNTEAFF.

The genes are TRBV7-8 and TRBJ1-2; 7 positions agree with TRBD1. Trimming took 5 bases from V and 2 from J; bases not matched to a gene: 11. CDR3 length: 16 amino acids. The V gene's germline CDR1 is SGHVS and CDR2 FQNEAQ. The CDR3 is CASSERPGQRNYGYTF. CDR3 bases: TGTGCCAGCAGCGAGCGACCGGGACAGAGGAACTATGGCTACACCTTC.

This chain joins TRBV5-3 and TRBJ2-1, with a possible D match to TRBD1 (7 bases). TRBV5-3 is an ORF, and what it does is uncertain. V was cut by 0 bases and J by 15 bases, with 19 bases left in between. The CDR3 spans 14 residues. The CDR3 DNA sequence: TGTGCCAGAAGCTTGGCGCCGACAGGGACGGGGGCGTTCTTC. Its protein product is CARSLAPTGTGAFF.

The chain has TRBV7-6 and TRBJ2-1; perhaps TRBD2 as D (5 bases). Germline CDR1 reads SGHVS; CDR2 reads FNYEAQ. The CDR3 covers 14 residues. Trimming cost V 0 bases and J 6 bases, with 9 bases left between them. DNA for the CDR3: TGTGCCAGCAGCTTAGCGGGAGTCGTCAATGAGCAGTTCTTC. This gives the protein CASSLAGVVNEQFF.

The V call is TRBV18, the J call TRBJ2-4, with D uncertain. The CDR3 covers 13 residues. Trimming left V 1 base short and J 5 bases short, with 6 bases between. Germline V gives CDR1 KGHSH, CDR2 LQKENI. Here the CDR3 DNA reads TGTGCCAGCTCACCACGAATCGAAAACATTCAGTACTTC. As protein: CASSPRIENIQYF.

This clone was counted ten times or more. The chain joins TRBV5-1 to TRBJ2-3; D gene unclear. CDR3 length equals 12 residues. Trimming removed 2 bases at V and 2 bases at J, with 3 bases between. Germline loops: CDR1 SGHRS, CDR2 YFSETQ. The DNA for the CDR3 is TGCGCCAGCAGCTTCCCCACAGATACGCAGTATTTT. Protein product: CASSFPTDTQYF.

The gene calls are TRBV7-3 and TRBJ2-1, with D possibly being TRBD2 (6 bases). The CDR3 length is 12 residues. The germline CDR1 and CDR2 sequences are SGHTA and FQGTGA. The ends were cut back, 3 bases at V and 7 bases at J, with 7 bases in the middle. In DNA, the CDR3 is TGTGCCAGCAGCTTTAGCGGTAATGAGCAGTTCTTC. As protein: CASSFSGNEQFF.

The chain combines TRBV25-1 with TRBJ1-2, with D hard to call. The germline gives CDR1 MGHDK, CDR2 SYGVNS. V gave up 2 bases and J gave up 4 bases, with 23 bases separating them. CDR3 length: 18 residues. The CDR3 loop reads CASSEKESGIGRAYGYTF. CDR3 bases: TGTGCCAGCAGTGAAAAAGAATCGGGGATAGGTAGGGCCTATGGCTACACCTTC.

This chain links TRBV13 with TRBJ2-7, with TRBD1 matching over 8 bases. The CDR3 spans 14 residues. J lost 7 bases, V lost 3 bases, and 8 bases had no gene match. Germline loops: CDR1 PRHDT, CDR2 FYEKMQ (reference sequence). CDR3 region: CASSLDRAVLEQYF. The CDR3 coding sequence is TGTGCCAGCAGCTTGGACAGGGCCGTCTTGGAGCAGTACTTC.

The J gene is TRBJ1-3, the V gene TRBV6-1; TRBD1 aligns across 9 bases. Germline V gene data show CDR1 as MNHNS and CDR2 as SASEGT. The CDR3 sequence is 14 residues long. The trim removed 5 bases at V and 7 bases at J, leaving 6 bases unmatched. CDR3 nucleotides: TGTGCCAGCAGTAACCGGGACAGGGCGAACACCATATATTTT. It translates to CASSNRDRANTIYF.

This chain connects TRBV20-1 to TRBJ1-1; D is undetermined. With 1 base removed from V and 8 bases from J, the gap between germline ends came to 8 bases. The CDR3 sequence is 11 residues long. Germline assignment: CDR1 DFQATT and CDR2 SNEGSKA (reference sequence). The CDR3 loop is CSARATREAFF. Here the CDR3 DNA reads TGCAGTGCTAGAGCCACAAGGGAAGCTTTCTTT.

The rearrangement links TRBV6-5 to TRBJ1-5; no reliable D call. Trimming removed 6 bases at V and 2 bases at J, with 11 bases between. There are 14 residues in the CDR3. From germline, CDR1 is MNHEY and CDR2 SVGAGI. CDR3 loop: CASRGNGGNQPQHF. CDR3 in DNA: TGTGCCAGCAGGGGCAACGGGGGCAATCAGCCCCAGCATTTT.

This chain connects TRBV7-8 to TRBJ2-1; 10 bases line up with TRBD2. The CDR3 is 15 residues long. V was pared by 3 bases and J by 6 bases, with 5 bases of the junction left unmatched. Germline V gene data show CDR1 as SGHVS and CDR2 as FQNEAQ. CDR3 sequence reads: CASSFRLAGVNEQFF. Here the CDR3 DNA reads TGTGCCAGCAGCTTTCGTCTAGCGGGGGTCAATGAGCAGTTCTTC. Looking up the rest from reference TRBV7-8 and TRBJ2-1 gives the full variable domain: GAGVSQSPRYKVAKRGQDVALRCDPISGHVSLFWYQQALGQGPEFLTYFQNEAQLDKSGLPSDRFFAERPEGSVSTLKIQRTQQEDSAVYLCASSFRLAGVNEQFFGPGTRLTVL.

The rearrangement joins TRBV5-1 to TRBJ1-4; D not certain. The germline CDR1 and CDR2 sequences are SGHRS and YFSETQ. The CDR3 extends over 14 amino acids. Trimming shortened V by 5 bases and J by 0 bases, and 8 bases separated the two germline ends. CDR3: CASRQASTNEKLFF. CDR3 bases: TGCGCCAGCAGGCAAGCGTCAACTAATGAAAAACTGTTTTTT.

This clone was seen just once. The J gene is TRBJ2-1, the V gene TRBV15, with 7 nucleotides matching TRBD2. CDR3 size: 13 residues. Trimming removed 2 bases from V and 15 bases from J; junction bases left unmatched: 10. Looked up from germline, CDR1 is LNHNV and CDR2 is YYDKDF (reference sequence). The CDR3 spells CATSRSGTISLFF. Here the CDR3 DNA reads TGTGCCACCAGCAGATCGGGGACTATTTCCCTGTTCTTC. The variable domain in full, with the rest retrieved from reference TRBV15 and TRBJ2-1, is DAMVIQNPRYQVTQFGKPVTLSCSQTLNHNVMYWYQQKSSQAPKLLFHYYDKDFNNEADTPDNFQSRRPNTSFCFLDIRSPGLGDTAMYLCATSRSGTISLFFGPGTRLTVL.

This sequence joins TRBV27 and TRBJ2-2; D perhaps matches TRBD2 (6 bases). There are 16 residues in the CDR3. V gave up 3 bases and J gave up 6 bases, with 17 bases separating them. Germline values: CDR1 MNHEY, CDR2 SMNVEV (reference sequence). The CDR3 region is CASSLEMGGLAGELFF. CDR3 nucleotide sequence: TGTGCCAGCAGTTTGGAAATGGGGGGTCTGGCCGGGGAGCTGTTTTTT.

This chain uses TRBV11-2 with TRBJ2-7, with no clear D. This CDR3 has 12 residues. The V end lost 8 bases, the J end lost 0 bases, and 8 bases lay between the germline ends. Germline lookup yields CDR1 SGHAT and CDR2 FQNNGV. The CDR3 here is CASAGYSYEQYF. CDR3 coding DNA: TGTGCCAGCGCTGGCTACTCCTACGAGCAGTACTTC.

This clone was picked up one time. This chain joins TRBV5-1 and TRBJ2-7; 7 bases align to TRBD2. This CDR3 contains 13 residues. V lost 4 bases and J lost 6; bases outside the gene matches: 7. Germline CDR1 and CDR2: SGHRS and YFSETQ. Here the CDR3 reads CASSGGLGSEQYF. DNA for the CDR3: TGCGCCAGCAGCGGAGGACTAGGTAGCGAGCAGTACTTC.